This T cell receptor (beta chain) appears in the sequencing data of a study of T cell repertoires in cytomegalovirus infection. Study at large: Epitope selection comprised recently identified HLA-C-restricted CMV epitopes and well-studied HLA-B-restricted CMV epitopes. Public TCR beta signature analysis indicated the presence of both CMV infection and matching HLA type. Study-level results: It was HLA-C-restricted CMV-specific TCR beta clonotypes that dominated the response ex vivo. Frequencies of public TCR beta families were cumulated, and this identified carriers of CMV plus the relevant HLA.

This clonotype was detected once. As yet, its antigen is unknown. V was shortened by 6 bases and J by 0 bases, with 17 bases between the two germline ends. The germline CDR1 and CDR2 sequences are LGHNA and YSLEER. The CDR3 totals 16 residues. TCRdb processed the reads anew with MiXCR; each CDR3 protein has one entry. The sample records roughly 990,000 distinct CDR3 sequences, less than 40% being singletons. This chain joins TRBV4-3 and TRBJ1-2; unclear D gene. This receptor was taken from a human donor in good health (CMV status not recorded). Some clones in this sample may be carry-over from other donors' samples. Sequences were derived from cultured CD8+ T cells from PBMCs, sampled from culture after CMV antigen stimulation. The CDR3 sequence: CASSRSRTTTNYGYTF. CDR3 bases: TGCGCCAGCAGTCGATCCAGGACCACGACTAACTATGGCTACACCTTC.